This T cell receptor beta chain came from a study of cytomegalovirus exposure and HLA in healthy donors. About this clone itself: Its target is not known.

Study outcomes and limitations: Later analysis identified several of the most significant clusters that appeared linked to common viral pathogens.

The PCR made use of 60 Vbeta and 13 Jbeta primers. Sequencing used immunoSEQ multiplex PCR; TCRdb keeps in-frame clones, though not all of them. This table holds 150,000 to 200,000 clones, around 80% found once. This receptor was obtained from a woman in her forties or fifties in good health and CMV-seropositive. Sequenced input: PBMCs.

CDR3 residues: CASSSRTSGGAGANVLTF. The CDR3 region has the DNA TGCGCCAGCAGCTCCCGGACTAGCGGGGGGGCTGGGGCCAACGTCCTGACTTTC. The rearrangement joins TRBV5-1 to TRBJ2-6, with 15 bases aligning to TRBD2. Looked up from germline, CDR1 is SGHRS and CDR2 is YFSETQ. The CDR3 loop spans 18 amino acids. V lost 3 bases and J lost 2; bases outside the gene matches: 3.